The 17 T cell receptor beta chains reported below all come from one sample, sequenced in a study of shared clonotypes between healthy human individuals. Repertoires were generated with immunoSEQ multiplex PCR, while TCRdb's copy carries only in-frame clones and drops some. The table records fewer than 700,000 clones, around 78% of them present only once. The sequencing input was PBMCs. These TCRs come from a woman between 35 and 50 years old in good health. Some clones in this sample may be carry-over from other donors' samples.

The chain uses TRBV11-2 and TRBJ2-7, with TRBD1 matching over 10 bases. CDR3 length equals 15 residues. Germline assignment: CDR1 SGHAT and CDR2 FQNNGV. Trimming removed 4 bases from V and 2 bases from J; junction bases left unmatched: 5. CDR3 DNA: TGTGCCAGCAGCTCCGGGACAGGGGCACCCTACGAGCAGTACTTC. Amino acids: CASSSGTGAPYEQYF.

The gene calls are TRBV29-1 and TRBJ2-5, with D maybe TRBD2 (5 bases). From germline, CDR1 is SQVTM and CDR2 ANQGSEA. The V end was cut by 6 bases, the J end by 4 bases, with 21 bases between. There are 15 residues in the CDR3. CDR3 DNA sequence: TGCAGCGTCGCCGTAGGCGGGTCTTCAGGAGAGACCCAGTACTTC. It translates to CSVAVGGSSGETQYF.

The chain couples TRBV2 to TRBJ1-2, with D perhaps matching TRBD1 (6 bases). This CDR3 contains 12 residues. With 4 bases removed from V and 6 bases from J, the gap between germline ends came to 9 bases. Germline V gene lookup returns CDR1 SNHLY and CDR2 FYNNEI. CDR3: CASSVRGDGYTF. The CDR3 nucleotides are TGTGCCAGCAGTGTCAGGGGAGATGGCTACACCTTC.

The chain combines TRBV30 with TRBJ1-4; D not resolved. There are 16 residues in the CDR3. V lost 0 bases, J lost 3 bases, and 14 bases lay in between. Germline-derived CDR1 and CDR2 are GTSNPN and SVGIG (reference sequence). The CDR3 spells CAWSVKFGIPNEKLFF. CDR3 bases: TGTGCCTGGAGTGTCAAGTTCGGGATACCTAATGAAAAACTGTTTTTT.

The chain links TRBV25-1 to TRBJ1-4; 7 nucleotides line up with TRBD1. Per germline, CDR1 MGHDK and CDR2 SYGVNS. After removal of 3 bases from V and 3 bases from J, the junction contained 10 bases not matched to a gene. The CDR3 is 17 amino acids. As DNA, the CDR3 is TGTGCCAGCAGTGACCGCACCGGGACAGTGTCTAATGAAAAACTGTTTTTT. Residues: CASSDRTGTVSNEKLFF.

The table lists this clone with a count of one. This chain uses TRBV6-1 with TRBJ2-3, with 10 bases identical to TRBD1. The trim removed 6 bases at V and 5 bases at J, leaving 5 bases unmatched. Germline assignment: CDR1 MNHNS and CDR2 SASEGT. The CDR3 is 14 residues long. The CDR3 is CASRGTGEKDTQYF. The CDR3 DNA follows: TGTGCCAGCAGGGGGACAGGGGAGAAAGATACGCAGTATTTT.

V is TRBV7-9 and J is TRBJ1-2; weak D call: TRBD1 (5 bases). Germline V gene data show CDR1 as SEHNR and CDR2 as FQNEAQ (reference sequence). The CDR3 sequence is 13 residues long. V was pared by 0 bases and J by 8 bases, with 10 bases between. The CDR3 spells CASSLANWDGYTF. CDR3 in DNA: TGTGCCAGCAGCTTAGCTAATTGGGACGGCTACACCTTC.

The J gene is TRBJ2-3, the V gene TRBV6-1; 7 bases match TRBD1. V was clipped by 5 bases and J by 4 bases; unmatched bases: 9. Germline V gives CDR1 MNHNS, CDR2 SASEGT. This CDR3 has 15 residues. DNA of the CDR3: TGTGCCAGCAGTACTACAGGGGCCGGGGCAGATACGCAGTATTTT. Its translation: CASSTTGAGADTQYF.

This clone came up a few times. The rearrangement uses TRBV2 and TRBJ1-4, with 7 bases lining up with TRBD1. The CDR3 totals 13 residues. Germline V gives CDR1 SNHLY, CDR2 FYNNEI. Germline trimming cut 7 bases from V and 8 bases from J; bases unmatched to any gene: 7. CDR3: CASNYRGEEKLFF. DNA of the CDR3: TGTGCCAGCAACTACAGGGGTGAGGAAAAACTGTTTTTT.

In nucleotides, the CDR3 is TGTGCCAGCAGTGAATTCCCGGCAGCGAACACCGGGGAGCTGTTTTTT. It is translated as CASSEFPAANTGELFF. The chain links TRBV2 to TRBJ2-2; no clear D gene. Germline V gene sequence: CDR1 SNHLY, CDR2 FYNNEI. The CDR3 loop spans 16 amino acids. V lost 2 bases and J 0 bases, leaving 10 bases between the germline ends.

The CDR3 region has the DNA TGTGCCAGCAGTGACGGACAGGGGGCATCGGGCTACACCTTC. Amino acid sequence: CASSDGQGASGYTF. The chain uses TRBV28 and TRBJ1-2; TRBD1 agrees at 11 bases. With V trimmed by 5 bases and J by 8 bases, 7 bases remained unmatched. CDR1 and CDR2 from the germline V gene are MDHEN and SYDVKM. The CDR3 sequence is 14 residues long.

The J gene is TRBJ2-2, the V gene TRBV29-1; TRBD1 matches 8 bases. CDR3 length: 14 residues. CDR1 SQVTM and CDR2 ANQGSEA come from the germline V gene. V lost 6 bases, J lost 4 bases, and 7 bases stayed unmatched. The CDR3 sequence: CSVTRGHSTGELFF. CDR3 nucleotides: TGCAGCGTCACCAGGGGGCATAGCACCGGGGAGCTGTTTTTT.

This clone was seen only a few times. This chain connects TRBV7-8 to TRBJ1-4; D uncertain. Trimming stripped 3 bases from V and 0 bases from J, with 17 bases between. This CDR3 has 18 residues. Looked up from germline, CDR1 is SGHVS and CDR2 is FQNEAQ. CDR3 in amino acids: CASSFFGGLLATNEKLFF. CDR3 DNA sequence: TGTGCCAGCAGCTTCTTCGGAGGGTTACTTGCAACTAATGAAAAACTGTTTTTT.

This clone has a single count. With a far larger clone one base away, a read error is the likely cause. The CDR3 carries no conserved terminal phenylalanine or tryptophan, so it likely arises from a read error. V and J are TRBV30 and TRBJ2-7, with TRBD2 matching over 10 bases. There are 14 residues in the CDR3. Germline V CDR1 and CDR2: GTSNPN, SVGIG (reference sequence). Trimming took 0 bases from V and 1 from J; bases not matched to a gene: 0. CDR3 loop: CAWSVLAGSYEQYL. Here the CDR3 DNA reads TGTGCCTGGAGTGTACTAGCGGGGTCCTACGAGCAGTACCTC.

The V gene is TRBV10-3, the J gene TRBJ1-1; TRBD1 might be the D (6 bases). This CDR3 region has 13 residues. Germline V gives CDR1 ENHRY, CDR2 SYGVKD. Trimming shortened V by 11 bases and J by 0 bases, and 13 bases separated the two germline ends. The CDR3 bases are TGTGCCTCCAAGGGGGACCTGAACACTGAAGCTTTCTTT. Translated: CASKGDLNTEAFF.

To note about this clone: This may be a read error, as it is one base from a much larger clone. This chain joins TRBV5-1 and TRBJ1-2; D uncertain. The V gene's germline CDR1 is SGHRS and CDR2 YFSETQ. CDR3 length equals 14 residues. The CDR3 DNA sequence: TGCGCCAGCAGCTTGCTCTCGGGTTTGAGAGGCTACGCCTTC. It translates to CASSLLSGLRGYAF.

V usage is TRBV7-9 and J usage is TRBJ1-1; no definite D call. Trimming stripped 5 bases from V and 5 bases from J, with 15 bases between. The CDR3 contains 14 residues. Germline-derived CDR1 and CDR2 are SEHNR and FQNEAQ (reference sequence). CDR3 sequence: CASSRVVQGTEAFF. CDR3 DNA: TGTGCCAGCAGCCGCGTTGTTCAAGGGACTGAAGCTTTCTTT.